This T cell receptor beta chain was captured by sequencing in a study of cytomegalovirus exposure and HLA in healthy donors. PCR amplification relied on 60 Vbeta primers (plus 13 Jbeta primers). Per the original data handling: An analysis performed later counted about 80 million unique TCR beta chains (around 9.9 million of them shared). Sequencing was performed with immunoSEQ multiplex PCR; in TCRdb, only in-frame clones are kept and a portion is missing. For V, J and clone size, that table is used; D and trimming come from the DNA. Seen here are 140,000 or so clones, under 80% observed once, and the top ten hold around 4.7%. The CDR3 runs 11 residues. Germline CDR1 SQVTM, CDR2 ANQGSEA. Trimming cost V 6 bases and J 3 bases, with 9 bases left between them. Study-wide points: TCR beta V- and J-gene trimming, according to a later analysis, was linked to a missense DCLRE1C variant.

Note on this clone: Antigen: not known.

The TCR originated in a man aged 18 to 30 in good health and CMV-seropositive. The chain joins TRBV29-1 to TRBJ2-7; possible D gene TRBD2, 6 bases. The specimen was PBMCs. The CDR3 is CSVGGGYEQYF. DNA of the CDR3: TGCAGCGTGGGGGGAGGCTACGAGCAGTACTTC.